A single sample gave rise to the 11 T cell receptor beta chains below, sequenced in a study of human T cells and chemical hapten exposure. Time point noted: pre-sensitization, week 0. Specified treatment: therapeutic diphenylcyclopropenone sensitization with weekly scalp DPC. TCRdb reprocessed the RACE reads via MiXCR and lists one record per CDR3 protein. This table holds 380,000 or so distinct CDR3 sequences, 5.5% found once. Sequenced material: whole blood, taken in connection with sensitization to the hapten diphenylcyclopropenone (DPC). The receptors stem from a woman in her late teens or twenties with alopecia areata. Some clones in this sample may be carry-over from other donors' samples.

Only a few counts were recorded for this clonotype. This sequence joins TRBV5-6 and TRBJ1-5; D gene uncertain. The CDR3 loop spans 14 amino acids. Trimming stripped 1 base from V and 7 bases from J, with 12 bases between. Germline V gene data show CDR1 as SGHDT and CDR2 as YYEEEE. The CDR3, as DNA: TGTGCCAGCAGCTTGAGGCAGACCGGACAGCCCCAGCATTTT. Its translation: CASSLRQTGQPQHF.

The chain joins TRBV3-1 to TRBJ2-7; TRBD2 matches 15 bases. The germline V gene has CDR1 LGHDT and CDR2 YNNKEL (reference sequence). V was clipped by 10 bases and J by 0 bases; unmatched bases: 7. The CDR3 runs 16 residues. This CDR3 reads CAIIPGLAGGSYEQYF. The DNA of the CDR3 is TGTGCCATCATACCGGGACTAGCGGGGGGCTCCTACGAGCAGTACTTC.

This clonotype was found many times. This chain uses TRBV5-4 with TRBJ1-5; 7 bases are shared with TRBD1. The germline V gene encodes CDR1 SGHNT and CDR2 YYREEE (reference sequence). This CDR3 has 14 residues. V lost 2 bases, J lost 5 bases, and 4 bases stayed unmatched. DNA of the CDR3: TGTGCCAGCAGCTTTGGCACAGGGGATCAGCCCCAGCATTTT. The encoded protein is CASSFGTGDQPQHF. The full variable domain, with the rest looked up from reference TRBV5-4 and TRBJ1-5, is ETGVTQSPTHLIKTRGQQVTLRCSSQSGHNTVSWYQQALGQGPQFIFQYYREEENGRGNFPPRFSGLQFPNYSSELNVNALELDDSALYLCASSFGTGDQPQHFGDGTRLSIL.

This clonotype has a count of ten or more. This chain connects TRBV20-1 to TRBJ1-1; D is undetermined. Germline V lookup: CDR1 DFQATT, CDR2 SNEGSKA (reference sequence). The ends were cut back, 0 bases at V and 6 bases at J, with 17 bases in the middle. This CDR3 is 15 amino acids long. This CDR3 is CSAREAMAGSAEAFF. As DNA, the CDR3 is TGCAGTGCTAGAGAGGCGATGGCGGGGAGTGCTGAAGCTTTCTTT.

CDR3 sequence: CPSGESNQPQHF. The CDR3, as DNA: TGCCCTTCGGGGGAGAGTAATCAGCCCCAGCATTTT. The genes are TRBV23-1 and TRBJ1-5, with a possible D match to TRBD1 (5 bases). TRBV23-1 belongs to the ORF category, with a function that is uncertain. The CDR3 covers 12 residues.

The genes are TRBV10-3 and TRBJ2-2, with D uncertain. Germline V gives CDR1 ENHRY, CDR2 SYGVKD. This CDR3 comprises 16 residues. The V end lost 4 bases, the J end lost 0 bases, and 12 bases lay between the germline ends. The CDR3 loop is CAISVSGTPNTGELFF. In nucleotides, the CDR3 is TGTGCCATCAGTGTATCGGGCACCCCGAACACCGGGGAGCTGTTTTTT.

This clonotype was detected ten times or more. CDR3: CASSSLRDRGSTNEKLFF. CDR3 bases: TGTGCCAGCAGTTCCCTCCGGGACAGGGGTTCAACTAATGAAAAACTGTTTTTT. The V gene is TRBV27, the J gene TRBJ1-4, with 10 bases fitting TRBD1. V was pared by 4 bases and J by 0 bases, with 8 bases of the junction left unmatched. CDR3 length: 18 amino acids. Germline loops: CDR1 MNHEY, CDR2 SMNVEV (reference sequence).

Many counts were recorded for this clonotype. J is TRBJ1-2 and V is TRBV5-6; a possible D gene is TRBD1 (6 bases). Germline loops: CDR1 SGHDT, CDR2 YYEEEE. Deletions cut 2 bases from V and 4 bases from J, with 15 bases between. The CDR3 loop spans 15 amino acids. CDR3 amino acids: CASSFFLTGFYGYTF. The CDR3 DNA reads TGTGCCAGCAGCTTCTTCCTGACAGGTTTCTATGGCTACACCTTC. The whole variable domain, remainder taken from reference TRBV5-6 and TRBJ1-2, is DAGVTQSPTHLIKTRGQQVTLRCSPKSGHDTVSWYQQALGQGPQFIFQYYEEEERQRGNFPDRFSGHQFPNYSSELNVNALLLGDSALYLCASSFFLTGFYGYTFGSGTRLTVV.

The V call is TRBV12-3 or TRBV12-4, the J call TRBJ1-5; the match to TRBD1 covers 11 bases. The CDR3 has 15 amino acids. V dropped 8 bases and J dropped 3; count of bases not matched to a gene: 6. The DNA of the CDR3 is TGTGCCAGCGGACAGGGGGCAGGAGTCAATCAGCCCCAGCATTTT. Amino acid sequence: CASGQGAGVNQPQHF.

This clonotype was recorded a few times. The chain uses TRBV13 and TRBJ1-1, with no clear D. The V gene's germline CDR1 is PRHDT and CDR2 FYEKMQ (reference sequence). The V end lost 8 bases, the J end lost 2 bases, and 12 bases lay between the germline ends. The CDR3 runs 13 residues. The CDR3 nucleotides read TGTGCCAGCGTTGGACGGGCTAACACTGAAGCTTTCTTT. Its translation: CASVGRANTEAFF.

In DNA, the CDR3 is TGCGCCAGCAGCCCCGGCCGGGACGGCTACGAGCAGTACTTC. It encodes CASSPGRDGYEQYF. The chain joins TRBV4-3 to TRBJ2-7, with D perhaps matching TRBD1 or TRBD2 (5 bases each). Germline loops: CDR1 LGHNA, CDR2 YSLEER. V lost 4 bases and J lost 3, with 13 bases in between. The CDR3 contains 14 residues.